The 25 T cell receptor beta chains presented below share a single source sample, sequenced in a study of OX40 agonist ivuxolimab in advanced cancers. Only in-frame clones appear in the TCRdb table, and some are missing; sequencing was by immunoSEQ multiplex PCR. Of around 59,000 clones in the sample, around nine tenths were seen once. Specimen: CD4+ or CD8+ T cells sorted from blood, collected in a trial of the OX40 agonist ivuxolimab. Receptor source: an adult with an advanced solid tumor such as melanoma, head and neck, liver or kidney cancer.

Here the CDR3 DNA reads TGTGCCACCAGGCGGGGAGGGTCCTACAATGAGCAGTTCTTC. Translated: CATRRGGSYNEQFF. The chain carries TRBV15 and TRBJ2-1, with 7 bases fitting TRBD2. Germline-derived CDR1 and CDR2 are LNHNV and YYDKDF (reference sequence). The CDR3 has 14 amino acids. V was pared by 6 bases and J by 1 base, with 3 bases of the junction left unmatched.

The chain combines TRBV2 with TRBJ2-7; maybe TRBD2 (6 bases). The germline V gene encodes CDR1 SNHLY and CDR2 FYNNEI. V lost 6 bases and J 4 bases, leaving 16 bases between the germline ends. The CDR3 runs 14 residues. The DNA of the CDR3 is TGTGCCAGCAGGACCACGGAGGGGCGGTACGAGCAGTACTTC. Protein: CASRTTEGRYEQYF.

By proportion, this clone is medium-sized. The rearrangement joins TRBV10-3 to TRBJ1-2, with D tentatively TRBD1 (5 bases). The CDR3 is 13 amino acids. Trimming took 0 bases from V and 8 from J, leaving 10 bases between them. The germline V gene has CDR1 ENHRY and CDR2 SYGVKD. The CDR3 region is CAISESGEGGYTF. For the CDR3, the DNA is TGTGCCATCAGTGAGTCGGGGGAGGGCGGCTACACCTTC.

By share of the sample, this clone is medium-sized. This sequence joins TRBV5-1 and TRBJ1-5; perhaps TRBD1 as D (5 bases). CDR1 SGHRS and CDR2 YFSETQ come from the germline V gene. The CDR3 consists of 14 residues. Trimming stripped 4 bases from V and 1 base from J, with 9 bases between. CDR3 DNA: TGCGCCAGCAGCCTCGGACAAAGCAATCAGCCCCAGCATTTT. It codes for CASSLGQSNQPQHF.

The genes are TRBV27 and TRBJ2-7; D is ambiguous. Germline V CDR1 and CDR2: MNHEY, SMNVEV (reference sequence). V dropped 3 bases and J dropped 5 bases, with 14 bases sitting between them. The CDR3 runs 14 residues. CDR3 coding DNA: TGTGCCAGCAGTTTCGGTTCACTACCCAACGAGCAGTACTTC. Protein product: CASSFGSLPNEQYF.

The count of this clone is one. The V gene is TRBV4-3, the J gene TRBJ1-4; D remains ambiguous. CDR3 length equals 15 residues. Germline V CDR1 and CDR2: LGHNA, YSLEER. V lost 1 base to trimming and J lost 1 base, with 7 bases between them. CDR3 bases: TGCGCCAGCAGCCAAGGGGGAAGAACTAATGAAAAACTGTTTTTT. Its protein product is CASSQGGRTNEKLFF.

The chain couples TRBV7-2 to TRBJ1-1; D gene unclear. The CDR3 extends over 11 amino acids. V was shortened by 3 bases and J by 3 bases, with 2 bases between the two germline ends. Germline lookup yields CDR1 SGHTA and CDR2 FQGNSA. The CDR3 DNA follows: TGTGCCAGCAGCTTTCACACTGAAGCTTTCTTT. Protein sequence: CASSFHTEAFF.

This clone has just a few counts. The chain employs TRBV4-1 and TRBJ2-1; D not certain. The CDR3 contains 13 residues. The germline gives CDR1 MGHRA, CDR2 YSYEKL. V lost 4 bases and J 4 bases, leaving 8 bases between the germline ends. The chain's CDR3 is CASSPLEYNEQFF. CDR3 nucleotide sequence: TGCGCCAGCAGCCCCCTCGAGTACAATGAGCAGTTCTTC.

The chain is built from TRBV6-5 and TRBJ2-5; TRBD1 agrees at 9 bases. The J segment lost 3 bases and the V segment lost 0 bases, leaving 5 bases of the junction unmatched. Germline V gene sequence: CDR1 MNHEY, CDR2 SVGAGI. The CDR3 has 16 residues. The CDR3 is CASSYSPGQGKETQYF. As DNA, the CDR3 is TGTGCCAGCAGTTACTCTCCCGGACAGGGGAAAGAGACCCAGTACTTC.

This chain connects TRBV6-1 to TRBJ2-7, with D possibly TRBD1 on 5 matching bases. V shed 8 bases and J shed 3 bases, with 11 bases lying between them. Germline assignment: CDR1 MNHNS and CDR2 SASEGT. The CDR3 is made up of 12 amino acids. CDR3 region: CASLARDYEQYF. In DNA, the CDR3 is TGTGCCAGCCTTGCCAGGGACTACGAGCAGTACTTC.

The genes are TRBV11-2 and TRBJ1-1, with D unclear. The V gene lost 5 bases and the J gene lost 0 bases, with 4 bases spanning the gap. The germline V gene encodes CDR1 SGHAT and CDR2 FQNNGV. CDR3 size: 12 residues. The chain's CDR3 is CASSPLNTEAFF. CDR3 bases: TGTGCCAGCAGCCCCCTGAACACTGAAGCTTTCTTT. Full variable domain (rest looked up from reference TRBV11-2 and TRBJ1-1): EAGVAQSPRYKIIEKRQSVAFWCNPISGHATLYWYQQILGQGPKLLIQFQNNGVVDDSQLPKDRFSAERLKGVDSTLKIQPAKLEDSAVYLCASSPLNTEAFFGQGTRLTVV.

The chain employs TRBV9 and TRBJ1-1, with D unresolved. This CDR3 is 14 amino acids long. The V gene lost 7 bases and the J gene lost 5 bases, with 18 bases spanning the gap. CDR1 is SGDLS and CDR2 is YYNGEE in the germline V gene. The CDR3: CASSRTLGVTEAFF. The CDR3, as DNA: TGTGCCAGCTCAAGGACCCTTGGCGTTACTGAAGCTTTCTTT.

This clone has a single count. The chain combines TRBV11-2 with TRBJ2-5; no clear D. The CDR3 length is 13 residues. Trimming stripped 2 bases from V and 5 bases from J, with 9 bases between. Germline V lookup: CDR1 SGHAT, CDR2 FQNNGV. In DNA, the CDR3 is TGTGCCAGCAGCTTACAGGTCGTGGAGACCCAGTACTTC. Its protein product is CASSLQVVETQYF.

The V and J genes are TRBV29-1 and TRBJ2-1; 7 bases agree with TRBD2. This CDR3 is 13 amino acids long. The germline gives CDR1 SQVTM, CDR2 ANQGSEA. CDR3 coding DNA: TGCAGTTGGGGGGGTAACAGCTACAATGAGCAGTTCTTC. It encodes CSWGGNSYNEQFF.

The gene calls are TRBV7-8 and TRBJ2-5; 9 bases match TRBD2. TRBJ2-7 explains the end of the DNA better; the J call may be wrong. CDR3 length: 18 residues. The germline V gene encodes CDR1 SGHVS and CDR2 FQNEAQ. In DNA form, the CDR3 reads TGTGCCAGCAGCTTGGTACAAGTTTTGCCTAGCGGGGCCTACGAGCAGTACTTC. The encoded protein is CASSLVQVLPSGAYEQYF.

This clone was seen once. The chain is built from TRBV19 and TRBJ2-3; 12 bases are shared with TRBD2. Germline V lookup: CDR1 LNHDA, CDR2 SQIVND (reference sequence). The CDR3 loop spans 18 amino acids. Losses at the gene ends were 3 bases for V and 4 bases for J; bases not matched to a gene: 11. The chain's CDR3 is CASSMALAGGLGPDTQYF. CDR3 DNA: TGTGCCAGTAGTATGGCACTAGCGGGGGGCCTTGGCCCAGATACGCAGTATTTT.

This chain uses TRBV4-3 with TRBJ1-6; 9 nucleotides align to TRBD1. Germline V gene sequence: CDR1 LGHNA, CDR2 YSLEER. The CDR3 runs to 16 residues. V lost 0 bases to trimming and J lost 6 bases; unmatched junction nucleotides: 3. CDR3 residues: CASSQDGTGLNSPLHF. DNA of the CDR3: TGCGCCAGCAGCCAAGACGGGACAGGGCTTAATTCACCCCTCCACTTT.

The chain has TRBV15 and TRBJ1-5; perhaps TRBD1 as D (6 bases). The CDR3 totals 15 residues. Per the germline V gene, CDR1 is LNHNV and CDR2 is YYDKDF (reference sequence). Trimming took off 1 base at V and 0 bases at J, with 7 bases between the two ends. CDR3 loop: CATSRGGASNQPQHF. The CDR3 DNA sequence: TGTGCCACCAGCAGAGGGGGGGCTAGCAATCAGCCCCAGCATTTT.

The gene calls are TRBV7-9 and TRBJ2-1; TRBD1 agrees at 9 bases. After removal of 5 bases from V and 9 bases from J, the junction contained 11 bases not matched to a gene. The CDR3 runs to 15 residues. Per germline, CDR1 SEHNR and CDR2 FQNEAQ (reference sequence). The CDR3 loop reads CASSTTLGTGREQFF. The CDR3 DNA sequence: TGTGCCAGCAGCACGACACTCGGGACAGGGCGTGAGCAGTTCTTC.

The gene calls are TRBV5-1 and TRBJ2-2; tentative D call: TRBD1 (5 bases). Germline CDR1 SGHRS, CDR2 YFSETQ. The CDR3 loop spans 15 amino acids. V lost 4 bases and J 7 bases, leaving 17 bases between the germline ends. The CDR3 DNA follows: TGCGCCAGCAGCGTTTCCGGGCCCCAGGGCGGGGAGCTGTTTTTT. Translated: CASSVSGPQGGELFF.

J is TRBJ1-1 and V is TRBV19; D gene unclear. CDR3 length: 16 amino acids. The germline V gene encodes CDR1 LNHDA and CDR2 SQIVND (reference sequence). With 3 bases removed from V and 1 base from J, the gap between germline ends came to 15 bases. The DNA of the CDR3 is TGTGCCAGTAGTATCGGTAAGGGTTTAAAGAACACTGAAGCTTTCTTT. Its protein product is CASSIGKGLKNTEAFF.

This chain uses TRBV25-1 with TRBJ2-2, with D uncertain. V gave up 6 bases and J gave up 3 bases, with 11 bases separating them. CDR3 length: 14 amino acids. Germline V gives CDR1 MGHDK, CDR2 SYGVNS. CDR3 bases: TGTGCCAGCAGCATCCTCCAAGACACCGGGGAGCTGTTTTTT. Translating gives CASSILQDTGELFF.

This chain links TRBV2 with TRBJ2-1, with D possibly matching TRBD2 (5 bases). The CDR3 is 12 amino acids. The germline gives CDR1 SNHLY, CDR2 FYNNEI. Trimming left V 8 bases short and J 5 bases short, with 10 bases between. CDR3 sequence reads: CASLGLDNEQFF. The CDR3 DNA follows: TGTGCCAGCCTCGGACTGGACAATGAGCAGTTCTTC.

This clone was detected only a few times. The chain carries TRBV19 and TRBJ2-1, with TRBD2 matching 8 bases. The germline V gene has CDR1 LNHDA and CDR2 SQIVND (reference sequence). Trimming at V came to 5 bases and at J to 8 bases, leaving 11 bases not matched to a gene. This CDR3 contains 15 residues. CDR3 residues: CASSPGTSLFDEQFF. CDR3 nucleotides: TGTGCCAGTAGTCCGGGGACTAGTCTCTTCGATGAGCAGTTCTTC.

This chain links TRBV5-1 with TRBJ2-5, with 7 positions matching TRBD1. Germline trimming cut 0 bases from V and 7 bases from J; bases unmatched to any gene: 9. Germline assignment: CDR1 SGHRS and CDR2 YFSETQ. The CDR3 extends over 15 amino acids. The CDR3 DNA reads TGCGCCAGCAGCTTGGACAGGGGTAGGGGAGCGACCCAGTACTTC. Amino acid sequence: CASSLDRGRGATQYF.